The next 23 T cell receptor beta chains were all read from a single sample in a study of T cells in localized non-small cell lung cancer. Repertoires were generated with immunoSEQ multiplex PCR, while TCRdb's copy carries only in-frame clones and drops some. This table holds about 35,000 clones, 85% to 95% found once. The input for sequencing was peripheral blood mononuclear cells, taken before any cancer treatment. The receptors originated from a female donor older than 55 with stage II lung adenocarcinoma.

The gene calls are TRBV5-1 and TRBJ1-1; D call uncertain. This CDR3 spans 13 amino acids. The ends were cut back, 1 base at V and 4 bases at J, with 8 bases in the middle. From germline, CDR1 is SGHRS and CDR2 YFSETQ. CDR3 sequence reads: CASSLSRSTEAFF. CDR3 nucleotides: TGCGCCAGCAGCTTGTCCCGGTCCACTGAAGCTTTCTTT.

V is TRBV27 and J is TRBJ1-2, with TRBD1 as a possible D gene (5 bases). Germline V lookup: CDR1 MNHEY, CDR2 SMNVEV (reference sequence). This CDR3 has 16 residues. The V end lost 0 bases, the J end lost 7 bases, and 18 bases lay between the germline ends. This chain's CDR3 is CASSLSGGEARSGYTF. The CDR3 coding sequence is TGTGCCAGCAGTTTATCGGGGGGGGAGGCCCGCTCTGGCTACACCTTC.

This clone was seen only a few times. The chain combines TRBV5-1 with TRBJ2-1; the D gene is possibly TRBD2 (7 bases). CDR1 and CDR2 (germline): SGHRS, YFSETQ. The CDR3 length is 17 residues. Trimming left V 0 bases short and J 4 bases short, with 17 bases between. In DNA form, the CDR3 reads TGCGCCAGCAGCTTGGACGGGGGGCCGTCTGGTTACAATGAGCAGTTCTTC. The encoded protein is CASSLDGGPSGYNEQFF. Complete variable domain (other parts from reference TRBV5-1 and TRBJ2-1): KAGVTQTPRYLIKTRGQQVTLSCSPISGHRSVSWYQQTPGQGLQFLFEYFSETQRNKGNFPGRFSGRQFSNSRSEMNVSTLELGDSALYLCASSLDGGPSGYNEQFFGPGTRLTVL.

The chain is built from TRBV6-6 and TRBJ1-2, with 8 bases that match TRBD1. Unmatched junction bases numbered 7, after V lost 2 bases and J lost 8 bases. This CDR3 is 14 amino acids long. The germline gives CDR1 MNHNY, CDR2 SVGAGI (reference sequence). The CDR3 DNA reads as TGTGCCAGCAGTTACGGGCAGGGGGCTGACGGCTACACCTTC. It specifies CASSYGQGADGYTF.

The genes are TRBV27 and TRBJ2-2, with D tentatively TRBD2 (5 bases). In germline, CDR1 is MNHEY, CDR2 SMNVEV (reference sequence). Between the trimmed V and J ends, which lost 7 bases and 5 bases, there was a span of 11 bases. CDR3 length: 13 amino acids. In DNA form, the CDR3 reads TGTGCCAGCACCTTACGGGGTACCGGGGAGCTGTTTTTT. It is translated as CASTLRGTGELFF.

A note on this clone: The same CDR3 also results from other DNA sequences found in this sample. The rearrangement uses TRBV7-9 and TRBJ1-2; maybe TRBD1 (6 bases). The V and J ends lost 0 bases and 4 bases respectively, with 12 bases between them. The CDR3 is made up of 15 amino acids. CDR1 and CDR2 (germline): SEHNR, FQNEAQ (reference sequence). CDR3 nucleotide sequence: TGTGCCAGCAGCTTAGCGACAGGTTGGAGCTATGGCTACACCTTC. It translates to CASSLATGWSYGYTF.

In regard to this clone: Additional DNA sequences in this sample encode the identical CDR3. The CDR3 reads CASSLAGDSNQPQHF. DNA of the CDR3: TGTGCCAGCAGCTTAGCAGGGGATAGCAATCAGCCCCAGCATTTT. The chain recombines TRBV7-9 with TRBJ1-5; tentative D call: TRBD1 (5 bases). The CDR3 totals 15 residues. Per the germline V gene, CDR1 is SEHNR and CDR2 is FQNEAQ (reference sequence). Trimming removed 0 bases from V and 0 bases from J, with 6 bases in between.

The J gene is TRBJ2-1, the V gene TRBV5-8; D is perhaps TRBD1 (5 bases). V was clipped by 4 bases and J by 8 bases, with 22 bases between them. Germline V gene sequence: CDR1 SGHTS, CDR2 YDEGEE. The CDR3 totals 16 residues. In DNA form, the CDR3 reads TGTGCCAGCAGCCTCCGACAGAGCCTTAGTTCCGATGAGCAGTTCTTC. It yields the protein CASSLRQSLSSDEQFF.

The genes are TRBV5-1 and TRBJ2-5; 7 bases are shared with TRBD1. V gave up 4 bases and J gave up 5 bases; unmatched junction bases: 8. This CDR3 comprises 14 residues. Looked up from germline, CDR1 is SGHRS and CDR2 is YFSETQ. The CDR3 region has the DNA TGCGCCAGCAGCCTGACGGACAGGCGGGAGACCCAGTACTTC. This codes for CASSLTDRRETQYF.

This clone was recorded only once. The rearrangement joins TRBV5-1 to TRBJ1-3; D unresolved. V was trimmed by 9 bases and J by 3 bases, leaving 13 bases between them. Germline V gene data show CDR1 as SGHRS and CDR2 as YFSETQ. CDR3 length: 13 amino acids. CDR3 nucleotide sequence: TGCGCCACCGGCCCGGGAAATGGAAACACCATATATTTT. Its protein is CATGPGNGNTIYF.

This chain links TRBV5-1 with TRBJ1-3; D may be TRBD1 (5 bases). Germline assignment: CDR1 SGHRS and CDR2 YFSETQ. The ends were cut back, 6 bases at V and 1 base at J, with 11 bases in the middle. This CDR3 has 14 residues. CDR3 protein: CASTDGGSGNTIYF. CDR3 nucleotide sequence: TGCGCCAGCACCGACGGGGGGTCTGGAAACACCATATATTTT.

The gene calls are TRBV19 and TRBJ1-1; D unclear. The V end lost 3 bases, the J end lost 4 bases, and 12 bases lay between the germline ends. There are 14 residues in the CDR3. Germline assignment: CDR1 LNHDA and CDR2 SQIVND (reference sequence). The CDR3: CASSIDTAGTEAFF. The CDR3 DNA reads TGTGCCAGTAGTATTGATACCGCAGGCACTGAAGCTTTCTTT.

The genes are TRBV27 and TRBJ1-2; D uncertain. Looked up from germline, CDR1 is MNHEY and CDR2 is SMNVEV (reference sequence). The V and J ends lost 10 bases and 8 bases respectively, with 14 bases between them. The CDR3 has 11 amino acids. Here the CDR3 reads CATQAGRGYTF. CDR3 bases: TGTGCCACCCAAGCGGGGAGGGGCTACACCTTC.

V gene TRBV4-3 combines with J gene TRBJ2-1; 7 positions agree with TRBD2. The germline CDR1 and CDR2 sequences are LGHNA and YSLEER. Germline trimming cut 5 bases from V and 8 bases from J; bases unmatched to any gene: 9. CDR3 length equals 14 residues. The DNA of the CDR3 is TGCGCCAGCAGCGGGGAGGGATCGGGCGATGAGCAGTTCTTC. Translated, it gives CASSGEGSGDEQFF.

This sequence joins TRBV5-4 and TRBJ2-5; 8 positions agree with TRBD2. The CDR3 loop spans 15 amino acids. Germline CDR1 is SGHNT and CDR2 is YYREEE (reference sequence). Trimming at V came to 4 bases and at J to 5 bases, leaving 10 bases not matched to a gene. CDR3 DNA: TGTGCCAGCAGCCACAGCGGGGGTGAGGGGGAGACCCAGTACTTC. Translation gives CASSHSGGEGETQYF. The full variable domain, with the rest looked up from reference TRBV5-4 and TRBJ2-5, is ETGVTQSPTHLIKTRGQQVTLRCSSQSGHNTVSWYQQALGQGPQFIFQYYREEENGRGNFPPRFSGLQFPNYSSELNVNALELDDSALYLCASSHSGGEGETQYFGPGTRLLVL.

V usage is TRBV7-6 and J usage is TRBJ2-2, with D perhaps TRBD1 or TRBD2 (7 bases each). The germline CDR1 and CDR2 sequences are SGHVS and FNYEAQ. V gave up 5 bases and J gave up 6 bases, with 19 bases separating them. This CDR3 is built from 16 residues. This chain's CDR3 is CASSGRQGGRAGELFF. Here the CDR3 DNA reads TGTGCCAGCAGCGGAAGACAGGGAGGGAGGGCCGGGGAGCTGTTTTTT.

The CDR3 spells CSVEDRGSGANVLTF. CDR3 nucleotide sequence: TGCAGCGTTGAAGATAGGGGCTCTGGGGCCAACGTCCTGACTTTC. The rearrangement links TRBV29-1 to TRBJ2-6, with a weak D call TRBD1 (5 bases). Trimming removed 0 bases from V and 0 bases from J, with 6 bases in between. The germline gives CDR1 SQVTM, CDR2 ANQGSEA. The CDR3 covers 15 residues.

DNA of the CDR3: TGTGCCTGGAGTCTAACAGGGGGCTCCTACAATGAGCAGTTCTTC. It translates to CAWSLTGGSYNEQFF. J is TRBJ2-1 and V is TRBV30; 8 bases map to TRBD1. CDR3 length: 15 residues. With V trimmed by 2 bases and J by 0 bases, 3 bases remained unmatched. Germline CDR1 and CDR2: GTSNPN and SVGIG (reference sequence).

The chain couples TRBV19 to TRBJ2-7; TRBD1 agrees at 8 bases. The germline gives CDR1 LNHDA, CDR2 SQIVND (reference sequence). The CDR3 covers 17 residues. Unmatched junction bases numbered 13, after V lost 4 bases and J lost 2 bases. The CDR3 protein is CASSTHFGQGIPYEQYF. CDR3 DNA sequence: TGTGCCAGTAGTACCCACTTTGGACAGGGAATCCCCTACGAGCAGTACTTC.

The chain employs TRBV10-2 and TRBJ1-2; TRBD1 agrees at 7 bases. Germline CDR1 WSHSY, CDR2 SAAADI. V lost 7 bases to trimming and J lost 6 bases; unmatched junction nucleotides: 5. The CDR3 contains 12 residues. CDR3 DNA: TGCGCCAGCAAGGATACAGGGGATGGCTACACCTTC. Its protein is CASKDTGDGYTF.

The chain links TRBV6-5 to TRBJ1-2; D is uncertain. This CDR3 has 15 amino acids. Trimming left V 7 bases short and J 4 bases short, with 19 bases between. Per the germline V gene, CDR1 is MNHEY and CDR2 is SVGAGI. The CDR3 coding sequence is TGTGCCAGCACCTCAGTCGATACAGTGCCCTATGGCTACACCTTC. Encoded protein: CASTSVDTVPYGYTF.

This clone showed up just once. This CDR3 reads CASTLGGEIGYTF. CDR3 coding DNA: TGTGCCAGTACCCTGGGGGGGGAGATCGGCTACACCTTC. This chain connects TRBV19 to TRBJ1-2; perhaps TRBD1 as D (5 bases). The germline gives CDR1 LNHDA, CDR2 SQIVND (reference sequence). The CDR3 has 13 amino acids. Trimming cost V 7 bases and J 8 bases, with 17 bases left between them.

The chain recombines TRBV19 with TRBJ2-3; TRBD2 matches 15 bases. CDR3 length: 19 amino acids. Germline V CDR1 and CDR2: LNHDA, SQIVND (reference sequence). Germline trimming cut 6 bases from V and 6 bases from J; bases unmatched to any gene: 16. This chain's CDR3 is CASRWATSGTSGGCDTQYF. The DNA of the CDR3 is TGTGCCAGTAGATGGGCGACTTCCGGGACTAGCGGGGGGTGTGATACGCAGTATTTT.